This T cell receptor beta chain comes out of a study of regulatory T cells in long-lasting Graves disease. The overall study: The study enrolled newly diagnosed Graves' patients on antithyroid drugs under 3 months.

CDR3-region Arm-PCR and iRepertoire HTBI primers produced the TCR beta libraries. TCRdb re-derived calls from the multiplex PCR reads in MiXCR, one entry per CDR3 protein. The sample includes 200,000 to 300,000 distinct CDR3 sequences, roughly 21% of them seen just once. There are many counts of this clonotype. Described time point: newly diagnosed GD, antithyroid drugs for less than 3 months. The TCR library used RNA extracted from PBMCs. This CDR3 has 14 residues. Germline-derived CDR1 and CDR2 are MNHNS and SASEGT. With 9 bases removed from V and 1 base from J, the gap between germline ends came to 16 bases.

The TCR comes from a female donor with Graves disease. This specimen consisted of peripheral blood mononuclear cells (PBMCs), obtained at new diagnosis, from a patient treated with antithyroid drugs. The rearrangement uses TRBV6-1 and TRBJ2-7, with unresolved D. The CDR3 coding sequence is TGTGCCAGTACCCTGGACGGACGATCCTACGAGCAGTACTTC. As protein: CASTLDGRSYEQYF.